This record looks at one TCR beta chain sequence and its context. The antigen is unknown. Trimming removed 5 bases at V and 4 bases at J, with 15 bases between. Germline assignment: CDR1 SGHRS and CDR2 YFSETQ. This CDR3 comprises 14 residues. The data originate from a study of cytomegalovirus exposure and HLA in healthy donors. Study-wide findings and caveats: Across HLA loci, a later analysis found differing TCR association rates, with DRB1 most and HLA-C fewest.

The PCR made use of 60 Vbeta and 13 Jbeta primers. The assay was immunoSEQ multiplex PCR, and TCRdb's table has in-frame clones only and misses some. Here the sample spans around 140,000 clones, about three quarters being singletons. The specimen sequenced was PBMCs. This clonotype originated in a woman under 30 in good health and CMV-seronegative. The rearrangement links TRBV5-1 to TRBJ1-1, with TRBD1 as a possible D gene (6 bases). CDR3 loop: CASRSDSTSTEAFF. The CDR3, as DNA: TGCGCCAGCAGGTCGGACAGTACCTCCACTGAAGCTTTCTTT.